Below are 6 T cell receptor beta chains sequenced from a single sample in a study of cytomegalovirus exposure and HLA in healthy donors. 60 Vbeta and 13 Jbeta primers were used in PCR. This table comes from immunoSEQ multiplex PCR, and its TCRdb copy is limited to in-frame clones, with some not included. In the table there are over 50,000 clones, about 81% of which are singletons. The sequenced sample consisted of PBMCs. The receptors come from a man aged 50 to 60 in good health and CMV-seropositive.

The chain links TRBV29-1 to TRBJ2-5; D possibly corresponds to TRBD2 (5 bases). The CDR3 consists of 12 residues. The V gene lost 7 bases and the J gene lost 4 bases, with 13 bases spanning the gap. Germline-derived CDR1 and CDR2 are SQVTM and ANQGSEA. CDR3 sequence: CSAVTRGETQYF. CDR3 DNA sequence: TGCAGCGCCGTCACTAGAGGAGAGACCCAGTACTTC.

V is TRBV28 and J is TRBJ1-2, with D possibly matching TRBD1 (6 bases). The CDR3 loop spans 14 amino acids. Germline CDR1 is MDHEN and CDR2 is SYDVKM. The ends were cut back, 4 bases at V and 4 bases at J, with 13 bases in the middle. CDR3 coding DNA: TGTGCCAGCAGTTCGAAACAGGGACCCTATGGCTACACCTTC. It encodes CASSSKQGPYGYTF.

The V call is TRBV18, the J call TRBJ2-7; 9 nucleotides line up with TRBD2. Trimming cost V 4 bases and J 6 bases; bases outside gene matches: 4. This CDR3 spans 13 amino acids. CDR1 is KGHSH and CDR2 is LQKENI in the germline V gene. CDR3 in amino acids: CASSLLAGLEQYF. CDR3 DNA sequence: TGTGCCAGCTCACTGCTAGCGGGACTCGAGCAGTACTTC.

On this clone: A read error may produce the germline difference seen at one junction end. The chain couples TRBV7-9 to TRBJ2-2, with D possibly TRBD2 on 5 matching bases. From germline, CDR1 is SEHNR and CDR2 FQNEAQ (reference sequence). The CDR3 contains 14 residues. The CDR3 DNA reads TGTGCCAGCAGCTTAGTAGGGCGGTCCGGGGAGCTCTTTTTT. This gives the protein CASSLVGRSGELFF.

Of note for this clone: The CDR3 carries no conserved terminal phenylalanine or tryptophan, so it likely arises from a read error. The V and J genes are TRBV30 and TRBJ1-1, with D possibly matching TRBD1 (5 bases). Looked up from germline, CDR1 is GTSNPN and CDR2 is SVGIG (reference sequence). This CDR3 spans 15 amino acids. This chain's CDR3 is CAWSMGGGMKTEAFL. The CDR3 nucleotides read TGTGCCTGGAGTATGGGGGGAGGGATGAAAACTGAAGCTTTCTTG.

This sequence joins TRBV7-9 and TRBJ1-2; tentatively, D is TRBD1 (6 bases). From germline, CDR1 is SEHNR and CDR2 FQNEAQ (reference sequence). The CDR3 sequence is 12 residues long. Between the trimmed V and J ends, which lost 0 bases and 9 bases, there was a span of 8 bases. Here the CDR3 reads CASSLAQGRYTF. CDR3 bases: TGTGCCAGCAGCTTAGCTCAGGGGCGCTACACCTTC.